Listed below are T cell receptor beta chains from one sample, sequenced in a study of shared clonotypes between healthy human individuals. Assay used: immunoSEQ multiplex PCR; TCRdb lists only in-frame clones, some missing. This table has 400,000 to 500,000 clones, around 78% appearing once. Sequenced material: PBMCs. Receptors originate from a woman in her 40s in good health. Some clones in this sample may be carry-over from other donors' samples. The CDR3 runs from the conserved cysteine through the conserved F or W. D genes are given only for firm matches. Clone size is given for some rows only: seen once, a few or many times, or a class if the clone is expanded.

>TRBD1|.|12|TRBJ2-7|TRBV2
CASNNRGFEQYF
TGTGCCAGCAACAACAGGGGTTTCGAGCAGTACTTC
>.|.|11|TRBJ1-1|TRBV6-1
CASTPDTEAFF
TGTGCCAGCACTCCGGACACTGAAGCTTTCTTT
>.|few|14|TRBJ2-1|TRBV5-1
CASSLGQTGNEQFF
TGCGCCAGCAGCTTGGGGCAGACTGGCAATGAGCAGTTCTTC
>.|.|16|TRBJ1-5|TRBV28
CASSTHSGYSNQPQHF
TGTGCCAGCAGCACGCATTCAGGGTATAGCAATCAGCCCCAGCATTTT
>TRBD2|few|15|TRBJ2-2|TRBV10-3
CAISLGLAGTGELFF
TGTGCCATCAGTCTTGGGCTAGCGGGGACCGGGGAGCTGTTTTTT
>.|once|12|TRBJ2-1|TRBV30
CAWSTGRNEQFF
TGTGCCTGGAGTACAGGGCGGAATGAGCAGTTCTTC
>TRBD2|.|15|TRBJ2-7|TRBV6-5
CASSPGLAGGAEQYF
TGTGCCAGCAGCCCCGGACTAGCGGGAGGTGCCGAGCAGTACTTC
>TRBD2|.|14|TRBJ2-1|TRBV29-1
CSAHVGGSYNEQFF
TGCAGCGCCCACGTCGGGGGGTCCTACAATGAGCAGTTCTTC
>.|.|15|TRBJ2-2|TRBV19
CASTPSGGSTGELFF
TGTGCCAGTACCCCCTCCGGGGGAAGCACCGGGGAGCTGTTTTTT
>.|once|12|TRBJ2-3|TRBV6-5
CASSSDTDTQYF
TGTGCCAGCAGTTCGGACACAGATACGCAGTATTTT
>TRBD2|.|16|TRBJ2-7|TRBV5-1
CASSLGGTSGFYEQYF
TGCGCCAGCAGCTTGGGTGGGACTAGCGGATTCTACGAGCAGTACTTC
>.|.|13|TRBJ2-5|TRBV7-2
CASNSGGEETQYF
TGTGCCAGCAACTCCGGGGGTGAAGAGACCCAGTACTTC
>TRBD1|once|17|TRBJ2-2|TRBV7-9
CASSPPTGKGLTGELFF
TGTGCCAGCAGCCCCCCGACAGGGAAAGGGCTCACCGGGGAGCTGTTTTTT
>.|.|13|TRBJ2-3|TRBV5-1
CASMRRGTDTQYF
TGCGCCAGCATGCGAAGGGGGACAGATACGCAGTATTTT
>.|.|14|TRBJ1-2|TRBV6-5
CASRQGLPMSGYTF
TGTGCCAGCAGGCAAGGGTTGCCGATGAGTGGCTACACCTTC
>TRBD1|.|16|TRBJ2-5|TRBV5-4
CASSLAGTGGRETQYF
TGTGCCAGCAGCTTGGCTGGGACAGGGGGCCGGGAGACCCAGTACTTC
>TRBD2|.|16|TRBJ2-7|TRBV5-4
CASSLAGTRLSYEQYF
TGTGCCAGCAGCTTGGCCGGGACTAGATTATCCTACGAGCAGTACTTC
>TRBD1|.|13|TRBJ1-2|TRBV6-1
CASSEDRGQGYTF
TGTGCCAGCAGTGAGGACAGGGGGCAAGGCTACACCTTC
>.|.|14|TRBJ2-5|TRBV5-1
CASSLAGMEETQYF
TGCGCCAGCAGCTTGGCGGGAATGGAAGAGACCCAGTACTTC
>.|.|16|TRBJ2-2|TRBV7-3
CASSLTTVANTGELFF
TGTGCCAGCAGCCTAACTACGGTCGCTAACACCGGGGAGCTGTTTTTT
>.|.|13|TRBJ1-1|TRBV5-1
CASSWALATEAFF
TGCGCCAGCAGCTGGGCTCTTGCCACTGAAGCTTTCTTT
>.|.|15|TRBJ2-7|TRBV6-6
CASSYSGTGSYEQYF
TGTGCCAGCAGTTATTCCGGGACGGGATCCTACGAGCAGTACTTC
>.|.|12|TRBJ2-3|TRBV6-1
CASSEEVRGTYF
TGTGCCAGCAGTGAAGAAGTCCGAGGGACATATTTT
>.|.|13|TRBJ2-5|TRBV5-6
CASSFLGRGTQYF
TGTGCCAGCAGCTTCCTCGGGCGCGGGACCCAGTACTTC
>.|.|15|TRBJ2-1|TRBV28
CATRPGGPSYNEQFF
TGTGCCACTAGACCCGGGGGACCCTCGTACAATGAGCAGTTCTTC
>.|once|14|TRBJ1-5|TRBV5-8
CASSPRVGNQPQHF
TGTGCCAGCAGCCCTCGGGTGGGAAATCAGCCCCAGCATTTT
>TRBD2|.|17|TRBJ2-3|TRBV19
CASSMTGGSGRADTQYF
TGTGCCAGTAGTATGACCGGGGGTAGCGGGAGAGCAGATACGCAGTATTTT
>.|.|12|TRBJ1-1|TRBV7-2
CASSLAQGEAFF
TGTGCCAGCAGCTTAGCCCAGGGTGAAGCTTTCTTT
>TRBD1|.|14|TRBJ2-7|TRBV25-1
CASTGQGRSYEQYF
TGTGCCAGCACCGGACAGGGACGCTCCTACGAGCAGTACTTC
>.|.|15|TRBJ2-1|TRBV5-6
CASSWDGSSYNEQFF
TGTGCCAGCAGCTGGGACGGGAGCTCCTACAATGAGCAGTTCTTC
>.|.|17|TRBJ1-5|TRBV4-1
CASSPQGGAVRDQPQHF
TGCGCCAGCAGCCCCCAGGGTGGCGCGGTCAGGGATCAGCCCCAGCATTTT
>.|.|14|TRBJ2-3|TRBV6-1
CASTPPGSPDTQYF
TGTGCCAGCACCCCTCCAGGGTCCCCAGATACGCAGTATTTT
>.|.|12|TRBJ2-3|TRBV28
CASSSVTDTQYF
TGTGCCAGCAGTTCTGTCACAGATACGCAGTATTTT
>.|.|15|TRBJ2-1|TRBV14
CASSQIPGSYNEQFF
TGTGCCAGCAGCCAAATCCCTGGGTCCTACAATGAGCAGTTCTTC
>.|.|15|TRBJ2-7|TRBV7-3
CASSLFGTSSYEQYF
TGTGCCAGCAGCTTATTTGGGACTTCCTCCTACGAGCAGTACTTC
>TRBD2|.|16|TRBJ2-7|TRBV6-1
CASSGVLGLADYEQYF
TGTGCCAGCAGTGGAGTGTTGGGACTAGCAGACTACGAGCAGTACTTC
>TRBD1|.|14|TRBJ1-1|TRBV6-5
CASSYGTGLTEAFF
TGTGCCAGCAGTTACGGGACAGGGCTCACTGAAGCTTTCTTT
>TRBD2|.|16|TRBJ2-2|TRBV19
CASSMMAGGNTGELFF
TGTGCCAGTAGTATGATGGCGGGAGGGAACACCGGGGAGCTGTTTTTT
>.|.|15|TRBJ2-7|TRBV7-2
CASSHRGRGVGEQYF
TGTGCCAGCAGCCACCGAGGCAGGGGAGTAGGCGAGCAGTACTTC
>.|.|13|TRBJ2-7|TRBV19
CASSMTRAGEQYF
TGTGCCAGTAGTATGACCCGGGCAGGCGAGCAGTACTTC
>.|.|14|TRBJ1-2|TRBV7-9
CASSADRISYGYTF
TGTGCCAGCAGCGCCGACAGGATTAGCTATGGCTACACCTTC
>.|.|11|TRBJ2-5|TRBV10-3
CAIQVQETQYF
TGTGCCATCCAAGTACAAGAGACCCAGTACTTC
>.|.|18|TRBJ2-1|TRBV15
CATSRDQIARVTYNEQFF
TGTGCCACCAGCAGAGATCAAATAGCGAGGGTTACCTACAATGAGCAGTTCTTC
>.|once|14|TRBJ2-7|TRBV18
CASSPSGGSYEQYF
TGTGCCAGCTCACCGTCAGGGGGGAGCTACGAGCAGTACTTC
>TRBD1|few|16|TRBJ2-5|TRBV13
CASSSTSGQGGETQYF
TGTGCCAGCAGCTCTACAAGCGGACAGGGTGGGGAGACCCAGTACTTC
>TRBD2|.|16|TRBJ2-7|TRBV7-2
CASSLRAGGSSYEQYF
TGTGCCAGCAGCTTAAGGGCGGGAGGGAGCTCCTACGAGCAGTACTTC
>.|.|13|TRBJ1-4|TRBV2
CASNGQTNEKLFF
TGTGCCAGCAACGGACAGACTAATGAAAAACTGTTTTTT